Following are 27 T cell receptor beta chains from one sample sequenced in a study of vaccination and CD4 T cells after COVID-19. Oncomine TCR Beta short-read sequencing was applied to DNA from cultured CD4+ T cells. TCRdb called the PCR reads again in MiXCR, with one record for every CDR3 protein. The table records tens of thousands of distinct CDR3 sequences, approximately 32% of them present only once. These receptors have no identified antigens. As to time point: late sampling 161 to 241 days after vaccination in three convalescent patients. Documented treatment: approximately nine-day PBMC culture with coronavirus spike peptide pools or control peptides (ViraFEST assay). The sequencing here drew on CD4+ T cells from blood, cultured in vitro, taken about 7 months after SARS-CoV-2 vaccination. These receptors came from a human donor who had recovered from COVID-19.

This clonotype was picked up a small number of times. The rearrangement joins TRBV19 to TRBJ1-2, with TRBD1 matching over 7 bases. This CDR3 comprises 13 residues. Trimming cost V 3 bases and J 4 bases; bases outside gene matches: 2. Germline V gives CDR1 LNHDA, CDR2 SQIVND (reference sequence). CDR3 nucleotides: TGTGCCAGTAGTATGGCAGGGGGCTATGGCTACACCTTC. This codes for CASSMAGGYGYTF.

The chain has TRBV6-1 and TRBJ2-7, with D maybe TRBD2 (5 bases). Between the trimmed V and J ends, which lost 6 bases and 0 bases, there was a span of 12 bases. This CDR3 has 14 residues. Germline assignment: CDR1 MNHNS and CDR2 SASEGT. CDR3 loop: CASRPRGTSYEQYF. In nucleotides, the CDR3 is TGTGCCAGCAGACCCCGGGGTACCTCCTACGAGCAGTACTTC.

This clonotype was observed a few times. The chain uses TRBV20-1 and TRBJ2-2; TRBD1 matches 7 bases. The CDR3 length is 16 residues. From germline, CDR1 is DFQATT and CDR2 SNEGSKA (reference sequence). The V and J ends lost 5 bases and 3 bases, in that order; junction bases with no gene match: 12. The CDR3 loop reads CSAGDPLTGDTGELFF. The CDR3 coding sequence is TGCAGTGCTGGGGACCCCCTAACAGGGGACACCGGGGAGCTGTTTTTT.

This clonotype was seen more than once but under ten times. This CDR3 is CASSPDSNQPQHF. The CDR3 DNA sequence: TGTGCCAGTAGTCCCGATAGCAATCAGCCCCAGCATTTT. The chain uses TRBV19 and TRBJ1-5; no firm D call. The CDR3 sequence is 13 residues long. Germline-derived CDR1 and CDR2 are LNHDA and SQIVND (reference sequence). The germline V and J ends were trimmed by 5 bases and 0 bases, with 5 bases remaining between them. Variable domain in full (rest from reference TRBV19 and TRBJ1-5): DGGITQSPKYLFRKEGQNVTLSCEQNLNHDAMYWYRQDPGQGLRLIYYSQIVNDFQKGDIAEGYSVSREKKESFPLTVTSAQKNPTAFYLCASSPDSNQPQHFGDGTRLSIL.

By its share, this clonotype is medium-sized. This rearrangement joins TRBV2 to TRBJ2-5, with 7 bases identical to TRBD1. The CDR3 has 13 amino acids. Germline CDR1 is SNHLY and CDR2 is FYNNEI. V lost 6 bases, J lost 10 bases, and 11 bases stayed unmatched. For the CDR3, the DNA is TGTGCCAGCAGGGAGAACAGGGGTGTCAGCCAGTACTTC. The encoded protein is CASRENRGVSQYF. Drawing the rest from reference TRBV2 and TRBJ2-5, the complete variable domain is EPEVTQTPSHQVTQMGQEVILRCVPISNHLYFYWYRQILGQKVEFLVSFYNNEISEKSEIFDDQFSVERPDGSNFTLKIRSTKLEDSAMYFCASRENRGVSQYFGPGTRLLVL.

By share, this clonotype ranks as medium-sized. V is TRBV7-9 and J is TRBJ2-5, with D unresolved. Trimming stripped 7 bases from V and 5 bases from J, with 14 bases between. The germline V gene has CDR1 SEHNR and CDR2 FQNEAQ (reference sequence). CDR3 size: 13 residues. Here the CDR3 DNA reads TGTGCCAGCATCCCTGTGGGCGGCGAGACCCAGTACTTC. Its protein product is CASIPVGGETQYF.

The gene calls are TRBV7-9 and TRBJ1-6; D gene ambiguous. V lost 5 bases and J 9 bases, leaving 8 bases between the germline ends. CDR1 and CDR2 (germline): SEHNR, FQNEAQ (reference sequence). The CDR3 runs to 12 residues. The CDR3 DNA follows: TGTGCCAGCAGCGAGGGCCCTTCACCCCTCCACTTT. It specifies CASSEGPSPLHF.

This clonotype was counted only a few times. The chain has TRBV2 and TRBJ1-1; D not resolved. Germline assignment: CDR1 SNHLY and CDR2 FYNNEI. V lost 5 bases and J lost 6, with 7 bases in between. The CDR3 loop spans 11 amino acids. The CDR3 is CASSIQPEAFF. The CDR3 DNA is TGTGCCAGCAGTATTCAGCCTGAAGCTTTCTTT.

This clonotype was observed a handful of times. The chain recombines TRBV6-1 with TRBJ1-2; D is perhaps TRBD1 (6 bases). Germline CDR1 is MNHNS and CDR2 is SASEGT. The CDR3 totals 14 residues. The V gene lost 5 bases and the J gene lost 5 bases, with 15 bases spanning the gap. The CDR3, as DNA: TGTGCCAGCAGTCAAACAGGGTTACGGTATGGCTACACCTTC. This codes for CASSQTGLRYGYTF.

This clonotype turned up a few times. CDR3 DNA sequence: TGCAGTGCTGATGGGACTAGTAGTGGGTACAATGAGCAGTTCTTC. It codes for CSADGTSSGYNEQFF. V is TRBV20-1 and J is TRBJ2-1, with 8 bases fitting TRBD2. The germline V gene has CDR1 DFQATT and CDR2 SNEGSKA (reference sequence). With 5 bases clipped from V and 4 bases from J, the junction kept 10 bases outside the gene matches. This CDR3 spans 15 amino acids.

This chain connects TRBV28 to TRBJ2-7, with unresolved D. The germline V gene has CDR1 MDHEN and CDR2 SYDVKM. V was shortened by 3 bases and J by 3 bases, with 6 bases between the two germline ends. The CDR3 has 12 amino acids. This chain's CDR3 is CASSFFYYEQYF. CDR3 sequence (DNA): TGTGCCAGCAGTTTCTTCTACTACGAGCAGTACTTC.

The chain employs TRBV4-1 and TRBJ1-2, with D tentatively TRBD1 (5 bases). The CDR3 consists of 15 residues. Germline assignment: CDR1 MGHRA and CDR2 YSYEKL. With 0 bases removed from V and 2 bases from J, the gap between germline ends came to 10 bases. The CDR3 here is CASSQDPRQNYGYTF. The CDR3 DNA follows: TGCGCCAGCAGCCAAGATCCGAGACAGAACTATGGCTACACCTTC.

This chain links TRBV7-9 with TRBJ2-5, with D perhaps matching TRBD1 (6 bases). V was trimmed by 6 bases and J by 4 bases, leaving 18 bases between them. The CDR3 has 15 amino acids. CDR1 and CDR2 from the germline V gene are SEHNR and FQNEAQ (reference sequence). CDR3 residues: CASSSNRASGETQYF. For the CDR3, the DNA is TGTGCCAGCAGTTCGAACAGGGCTTCGGGAGAGACCCAGTACTTC.

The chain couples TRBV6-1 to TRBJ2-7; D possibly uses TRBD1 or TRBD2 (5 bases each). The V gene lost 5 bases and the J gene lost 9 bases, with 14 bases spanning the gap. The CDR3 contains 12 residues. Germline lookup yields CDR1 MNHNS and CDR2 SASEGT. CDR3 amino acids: CASSPGTTLQYF. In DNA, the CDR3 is TGTGCCAGCAGTCCCGGGACCACATTGCAGTACTTC.

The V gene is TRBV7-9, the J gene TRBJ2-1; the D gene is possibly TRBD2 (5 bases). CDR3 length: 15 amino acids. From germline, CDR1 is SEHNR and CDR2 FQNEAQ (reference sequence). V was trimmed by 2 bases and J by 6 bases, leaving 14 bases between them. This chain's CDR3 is CASSLSMGASNEQFF. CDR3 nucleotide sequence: TGTGCCAGCAGCTTATCGATGGGAGCAAGCAATGAGCAGTTCTTC.

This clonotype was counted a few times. CDR3 DNA sequence: TGTGCCAGCAGTTACGACTTGAACACTGAAGCTTTCTTT. Translated: CASSYDLNTEAFF. The chain uses TRBV6-5 and TRBJ1-1; unclear D gene. V gave up 2 bases and J gave up 0 bases, with 4 bases separating them. The CDR3 runs 13 residues. Looked up from germline, CDR1 is MNHEY and CDR2 is SVGAGI.

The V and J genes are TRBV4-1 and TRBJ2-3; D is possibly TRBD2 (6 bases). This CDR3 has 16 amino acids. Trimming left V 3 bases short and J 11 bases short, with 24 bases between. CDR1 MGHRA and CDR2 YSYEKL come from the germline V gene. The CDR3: CASSQVLAKQPHGQYF. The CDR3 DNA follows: TGCGCCAGCAGCCAGGTACTAGCAAAGCAGCCCCATGGGCAGTATTTT.

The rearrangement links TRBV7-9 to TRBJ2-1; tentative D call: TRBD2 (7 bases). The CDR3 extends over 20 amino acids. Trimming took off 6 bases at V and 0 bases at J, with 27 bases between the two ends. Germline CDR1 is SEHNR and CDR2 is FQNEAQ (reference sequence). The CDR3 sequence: CASSRGVGGLHPSSYNEQFF. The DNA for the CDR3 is TGTGCCAGCAGTCGGGGGGTCGGGGGGCTACACCCTAGCTCCTACAATGAGCAGTTCTTC.

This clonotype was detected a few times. CDR3 loop: CASSLGGTEGFF. In DNA, the CDR3 is TGTGCCAGCAGCTTAGGGGGGACAGAGGGCTTCTTT. The rearrangement links TRBV7-9 to TRBJ1-1; 7 nucleotides agree with TRBD1. The CDR3 covers 12 residues. Germline loops: CDR1 SEHNR, CDR2 FQNEAQ (reference sequence). The V gene end was trimmed by 1 base and the J gene end by 14 bases; junction bases not matched to a gene: 7.

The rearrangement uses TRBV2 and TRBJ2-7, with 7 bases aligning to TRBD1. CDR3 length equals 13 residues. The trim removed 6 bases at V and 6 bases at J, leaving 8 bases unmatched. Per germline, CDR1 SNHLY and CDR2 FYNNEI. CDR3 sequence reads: CASSRDSEGEQYF. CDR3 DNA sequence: TGTGCCAGCAGCCGGGACAGCGAGGGCGAGCAGTACTTC.

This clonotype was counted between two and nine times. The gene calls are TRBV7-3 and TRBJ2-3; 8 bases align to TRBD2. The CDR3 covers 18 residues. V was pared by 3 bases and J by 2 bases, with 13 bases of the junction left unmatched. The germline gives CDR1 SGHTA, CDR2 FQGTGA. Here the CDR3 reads CASSLGDDAGGITDTQYF. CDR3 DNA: TGTGCCAGCAGCTTGGGCGATGATGCGGGGGGAATCACAGATACGCAGTATTTT.

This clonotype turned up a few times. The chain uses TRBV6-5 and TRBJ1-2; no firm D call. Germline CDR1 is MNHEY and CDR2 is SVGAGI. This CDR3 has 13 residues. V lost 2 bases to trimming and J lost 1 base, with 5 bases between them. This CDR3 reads CASSYDVNYGYTF. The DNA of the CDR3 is TGTGCCAGCAGTTACGACGTTAACTATGGCTACACCTTC.

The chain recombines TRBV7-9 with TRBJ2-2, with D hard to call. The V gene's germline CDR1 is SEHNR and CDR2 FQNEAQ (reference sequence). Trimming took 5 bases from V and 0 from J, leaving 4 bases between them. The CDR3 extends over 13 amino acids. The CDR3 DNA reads TGTGCCAGCAGCGTATCGAACACCGGGGAGCTGTTTTTT. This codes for CASSVSNTGELFF.

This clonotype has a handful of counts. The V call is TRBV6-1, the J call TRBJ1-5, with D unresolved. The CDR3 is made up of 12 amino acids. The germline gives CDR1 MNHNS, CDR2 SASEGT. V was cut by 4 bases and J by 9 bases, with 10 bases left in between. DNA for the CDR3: TGTGCCAGCAGTGTCCCCCGGGGGCCCCAGCATTTT. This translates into CASSVPRGPQHF.

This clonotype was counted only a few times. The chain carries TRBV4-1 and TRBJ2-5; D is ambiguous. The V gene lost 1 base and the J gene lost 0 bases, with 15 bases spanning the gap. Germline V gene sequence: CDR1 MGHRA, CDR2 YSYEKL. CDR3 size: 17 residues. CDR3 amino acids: CASSQGPFSLDQETQYF. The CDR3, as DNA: TGCGCCAGCAGCCAAGGCCCTTTTTCCCTGGACCAAGAGACCCAGTACTTC.

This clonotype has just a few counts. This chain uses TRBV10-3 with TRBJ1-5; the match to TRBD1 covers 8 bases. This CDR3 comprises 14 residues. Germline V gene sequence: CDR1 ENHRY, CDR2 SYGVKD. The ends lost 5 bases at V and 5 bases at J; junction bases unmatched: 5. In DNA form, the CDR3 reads TGTGCCATCAGTTTACAGGGGGGCGATCAGCCCCAGCATTTT. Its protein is CAISLQGGDQPQHF.

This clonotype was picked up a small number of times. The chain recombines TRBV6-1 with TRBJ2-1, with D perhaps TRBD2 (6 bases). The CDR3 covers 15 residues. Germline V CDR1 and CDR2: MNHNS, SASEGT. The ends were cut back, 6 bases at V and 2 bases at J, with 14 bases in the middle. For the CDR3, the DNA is TGTGCCAGCAGGACCGGGACTGCTACCTACAATGAGCAGTTCTTC. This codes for CASRTGTATYNEQFF.